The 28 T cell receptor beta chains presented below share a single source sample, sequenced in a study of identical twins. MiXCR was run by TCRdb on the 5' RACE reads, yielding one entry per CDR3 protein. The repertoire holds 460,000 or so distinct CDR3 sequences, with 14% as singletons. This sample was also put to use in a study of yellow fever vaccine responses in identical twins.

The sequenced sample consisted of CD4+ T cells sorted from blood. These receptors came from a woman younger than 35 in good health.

The CDR3 DNA is TGCAGCGTTGAAGGGTTAGACTTAAACACAGATACGCAGTATTTT. Amino acid sequence: CSVEGLDLNTDTQYF. J is TRBJ2-3 and V is TRBV29-1; no reliable D call. V was shortened by 1 base and J by 2 bases, with 13 bases between the two germline ends. The CDR3 is made up of 15 amino acids. CDR1 and CDR2 (germline): SQVTM, ANQGSEA.

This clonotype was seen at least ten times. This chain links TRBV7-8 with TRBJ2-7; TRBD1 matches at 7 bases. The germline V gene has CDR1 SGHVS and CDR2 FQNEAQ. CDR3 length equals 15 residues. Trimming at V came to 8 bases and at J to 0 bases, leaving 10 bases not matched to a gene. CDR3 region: CASSEGALSSYEQYF. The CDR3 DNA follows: TGTGCCAGCTCCGAGGGGGCACTGAGCTCCTACGAGCAGTACTTC.

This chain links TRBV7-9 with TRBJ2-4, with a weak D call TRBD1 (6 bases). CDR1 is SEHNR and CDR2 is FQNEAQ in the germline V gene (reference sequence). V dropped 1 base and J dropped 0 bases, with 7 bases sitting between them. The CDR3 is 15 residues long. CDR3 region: CASSLEGVAKNIQYF. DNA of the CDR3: TGTGCCAGCAGCTTAGAGGGGGTAGCCAAAAACATTCAGTACTTC.

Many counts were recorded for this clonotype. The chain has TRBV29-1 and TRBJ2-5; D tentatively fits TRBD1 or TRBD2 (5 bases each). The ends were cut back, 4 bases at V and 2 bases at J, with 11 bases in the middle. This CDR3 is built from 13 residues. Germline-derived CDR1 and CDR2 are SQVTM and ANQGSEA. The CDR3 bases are TGCAGCGTTGTTTGGGACCGTCAAGAGACCCAGTACTTC. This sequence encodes CSVVWDRQETQYF.

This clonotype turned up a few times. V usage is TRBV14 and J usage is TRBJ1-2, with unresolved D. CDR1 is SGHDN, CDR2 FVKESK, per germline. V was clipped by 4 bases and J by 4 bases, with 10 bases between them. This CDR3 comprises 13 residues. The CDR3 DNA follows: TGTGCCAGCAGCCCGGGATCGTCCTATGGCTACACCTTC. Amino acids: CASSPGSSYGYTF.

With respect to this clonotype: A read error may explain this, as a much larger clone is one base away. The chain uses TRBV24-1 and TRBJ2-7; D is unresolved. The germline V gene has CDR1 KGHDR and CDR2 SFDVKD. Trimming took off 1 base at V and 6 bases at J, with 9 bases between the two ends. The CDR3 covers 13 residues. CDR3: CATSDFVGPEQYF. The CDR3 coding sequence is TGTGCCACCAGTGATTTCGTCGGTCCCGAGCAGTACTTC.

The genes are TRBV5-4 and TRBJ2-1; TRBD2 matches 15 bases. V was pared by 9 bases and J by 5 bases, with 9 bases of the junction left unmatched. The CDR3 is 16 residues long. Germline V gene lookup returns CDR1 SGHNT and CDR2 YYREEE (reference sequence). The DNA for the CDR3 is TGTGCCACCGGACTAGCGGGAGGGCTTCGCCACAATGAGCAGTTCTTC. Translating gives CATGLAGGLRHNEQFF.

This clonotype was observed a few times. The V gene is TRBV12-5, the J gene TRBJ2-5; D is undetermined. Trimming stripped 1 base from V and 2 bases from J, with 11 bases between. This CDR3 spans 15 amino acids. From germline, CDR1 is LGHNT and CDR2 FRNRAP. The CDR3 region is CASGLGQVGQETQYF. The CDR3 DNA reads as TGTGCTAGTGGTTTGGGCCAGGTGGGGCAAGAGACCCAGTACTTC.

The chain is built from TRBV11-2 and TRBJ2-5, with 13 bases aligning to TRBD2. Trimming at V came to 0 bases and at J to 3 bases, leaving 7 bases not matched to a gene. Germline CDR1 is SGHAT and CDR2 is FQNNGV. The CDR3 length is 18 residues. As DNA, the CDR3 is TGTGCCAGCAGCTTAGATCTTATAGGACTAGCGGGAGAAGAGACCCAGTACTTC. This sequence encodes CASSLDLIGLAGEETQYF.

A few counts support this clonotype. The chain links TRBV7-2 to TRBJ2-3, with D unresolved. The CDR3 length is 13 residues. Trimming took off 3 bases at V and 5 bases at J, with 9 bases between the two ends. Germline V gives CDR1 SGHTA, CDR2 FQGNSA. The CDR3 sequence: CASSLGPEDTQYF. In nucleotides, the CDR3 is TGTGCCAGCAGCTTGGGTCCGGAAGATACGCAGTATTTT. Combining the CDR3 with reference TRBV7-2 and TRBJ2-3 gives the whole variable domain GAGVSQSPSNKVTEKGKDVELRCDPISGHTALYWYRQSLGQGLEFLIYFQGNSAPDKSGLPSDRFSAERTGGSVSTLTIQRTQQEDSAVYLCASSLGPEDTQYFGPGTRLTVL.

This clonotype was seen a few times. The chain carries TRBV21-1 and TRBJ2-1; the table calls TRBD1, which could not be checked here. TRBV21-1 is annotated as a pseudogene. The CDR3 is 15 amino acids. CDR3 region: CASSKGDREYNEQFF. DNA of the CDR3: TGTGCCAGCAGCAAAGGCGACAGGGAATACAATGAGCAGTTCTTC.

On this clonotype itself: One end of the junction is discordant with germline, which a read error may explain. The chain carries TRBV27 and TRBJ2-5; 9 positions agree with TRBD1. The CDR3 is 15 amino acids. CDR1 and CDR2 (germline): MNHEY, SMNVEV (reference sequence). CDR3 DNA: TGTGCCAGCAGACCAAGGGGACAGGGACAAGAGACCCAGTGCTTC. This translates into CASRPRGQGQETQCF.

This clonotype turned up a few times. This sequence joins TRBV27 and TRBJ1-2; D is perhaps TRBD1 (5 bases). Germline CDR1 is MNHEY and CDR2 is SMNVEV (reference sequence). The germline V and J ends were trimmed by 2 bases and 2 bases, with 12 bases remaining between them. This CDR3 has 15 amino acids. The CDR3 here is CASSLSWGGNYGYTF. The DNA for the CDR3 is TGTGCCAGCAGTTTAAGCTGGGGCGGAAACTATGGCTACACCTTC.

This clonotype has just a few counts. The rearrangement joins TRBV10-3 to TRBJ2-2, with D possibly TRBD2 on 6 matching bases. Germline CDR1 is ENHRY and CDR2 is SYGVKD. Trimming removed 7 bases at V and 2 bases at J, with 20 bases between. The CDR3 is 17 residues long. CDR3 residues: CAITSGLAPANTGELFF. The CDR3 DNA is TGTGCCATCACCTCCGGGCTAGCGCCAGCAAACACCGGGGAGCTGTTTTTT.

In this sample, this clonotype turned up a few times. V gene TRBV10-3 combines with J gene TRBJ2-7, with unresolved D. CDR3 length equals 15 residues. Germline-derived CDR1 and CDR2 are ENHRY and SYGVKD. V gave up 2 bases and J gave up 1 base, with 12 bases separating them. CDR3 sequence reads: CAISEPPGNSYEQYF. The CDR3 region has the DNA TGTGCCATCAGTGAGCCCCCTGGCAATTCCTACGAGCAGTACTTC.

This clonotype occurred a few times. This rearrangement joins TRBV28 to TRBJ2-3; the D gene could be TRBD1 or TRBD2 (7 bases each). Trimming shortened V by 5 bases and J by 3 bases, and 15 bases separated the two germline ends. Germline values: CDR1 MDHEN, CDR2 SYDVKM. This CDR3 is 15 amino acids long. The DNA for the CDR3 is TGTGCCAGCAGTATCAGGGGGGGTAGTACAGATACGCAGTATTTT. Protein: CASSIRGGSTDTQYF.

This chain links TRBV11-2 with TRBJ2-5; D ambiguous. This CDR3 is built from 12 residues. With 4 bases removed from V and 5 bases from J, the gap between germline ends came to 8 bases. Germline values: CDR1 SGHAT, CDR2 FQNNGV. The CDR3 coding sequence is TGTGCCAGCAGCTCACATCGGGAGACCCAGTACTTC. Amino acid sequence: CASSSHRETQYF.

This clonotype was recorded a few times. CDR3 residues: CASSGYRDDEQYF. CDR3 sequence (DNA): TGTGCCAGCAGCGGATACCGGGACGACGAGCAGTACTTC. The rearrangement joins TRBV9 to TRBJ2-7; either TRBD1 or TRBD2 may fit D (5 bases each). Trimming removed 3 bases from V and 5 bases from J, with 12 bases in between. The CDR3 runs 13 residues. CDR1 is SGDLS, CDR2 YYNGEE, per germline.

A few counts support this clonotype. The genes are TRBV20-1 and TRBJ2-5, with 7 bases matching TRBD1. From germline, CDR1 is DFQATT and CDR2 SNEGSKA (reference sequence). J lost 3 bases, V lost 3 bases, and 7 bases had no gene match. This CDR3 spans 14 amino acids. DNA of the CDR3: TGCAGTGCTAGTCCCCGGGACAGAGAAGAGACCCAGTACTTC. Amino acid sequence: CSASPRDREETQYF.

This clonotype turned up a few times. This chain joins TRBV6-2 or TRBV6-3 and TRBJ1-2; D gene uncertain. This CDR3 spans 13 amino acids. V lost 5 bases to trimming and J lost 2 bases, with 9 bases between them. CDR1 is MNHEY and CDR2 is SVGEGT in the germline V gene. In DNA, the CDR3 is TGTGCCAGCAGTATACAAAGGAACTATGGCTACACCTTC. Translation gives CASSIQRNYGYTF.

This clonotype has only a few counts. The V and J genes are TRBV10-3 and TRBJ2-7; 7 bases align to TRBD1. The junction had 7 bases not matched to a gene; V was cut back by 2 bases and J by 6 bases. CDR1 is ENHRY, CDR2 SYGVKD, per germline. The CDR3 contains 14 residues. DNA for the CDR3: TGTGCCATCAGTGAGGACAGGGATATCGGCGAGCAGTACTTC. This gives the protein CAISEDRDIGEQYF.

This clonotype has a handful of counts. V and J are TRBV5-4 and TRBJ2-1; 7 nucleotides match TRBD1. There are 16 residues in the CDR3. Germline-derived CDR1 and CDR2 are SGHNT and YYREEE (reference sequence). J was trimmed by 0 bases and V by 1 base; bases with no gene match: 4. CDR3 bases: TGTGCCAGCAGCTTGAGGGGGCTGGGCTCCTACAATGAGCAGTTCTTC. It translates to CASSLRGLGSYNEQFF.

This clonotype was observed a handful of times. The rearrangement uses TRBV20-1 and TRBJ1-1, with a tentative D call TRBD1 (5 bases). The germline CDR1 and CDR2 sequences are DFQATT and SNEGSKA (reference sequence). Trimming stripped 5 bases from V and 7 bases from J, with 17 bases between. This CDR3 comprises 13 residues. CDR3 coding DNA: TGCAGTGCTCAAGCCTCGGGGGGTCTTGAAGCTTTCTTT. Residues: CSAQASGGLEAFF.

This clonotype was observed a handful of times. The CDR3 DNA follows: TGTGCCTGGGGACAAGATACGCTATCACCCCTCCACTTT. This sequence encodes CAWGQDTLSPLHF. The V call is TRBV30, the J call TRBJ1-6, with D possibly TRBD1 on 5 matching bases. Per the germline V gene, CDR1 is GTSNPN and CDR2 is SVGIG (reference sequence). CDR3 length equals 13 residues. Trimming shortened V by 5 bases and J by 10 bases, and 15 bases separated the two germline ends.

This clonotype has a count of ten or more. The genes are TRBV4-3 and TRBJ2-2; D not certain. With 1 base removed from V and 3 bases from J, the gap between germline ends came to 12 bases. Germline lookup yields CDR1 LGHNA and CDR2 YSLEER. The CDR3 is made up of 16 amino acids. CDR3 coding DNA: TGCGCCAGCAGCCAAGTCCCGGGCCGACACACCGGGGAGCTGTTTTTT. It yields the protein CASSQVPGRHTGELFF.

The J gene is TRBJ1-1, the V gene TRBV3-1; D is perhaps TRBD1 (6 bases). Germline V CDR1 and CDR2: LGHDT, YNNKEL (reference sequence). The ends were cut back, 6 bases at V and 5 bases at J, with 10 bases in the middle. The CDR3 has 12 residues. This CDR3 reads CASREGGTEAFF. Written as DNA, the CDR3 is TGTGCCAGCAGGGAAGGGGGAACTGAAGCTTTCTTT.

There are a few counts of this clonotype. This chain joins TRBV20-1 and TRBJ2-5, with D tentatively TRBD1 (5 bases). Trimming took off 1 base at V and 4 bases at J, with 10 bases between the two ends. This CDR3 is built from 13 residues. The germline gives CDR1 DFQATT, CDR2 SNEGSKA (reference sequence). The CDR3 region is CSARGRVPETQYF. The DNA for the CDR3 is TGCAGTGCTAGAGGCAGGGTACCAGAGACCCAGTACTTC.

CDR3 region: CSADRRLAGGKNIQYF. CDR3 bases: TGCAGTGCTGATCGTAGACTAGCGGGGGGGAAGAACATTCAGTACTTC. J is TRBJ2-4 and V is TRBV20-1, with TRBD2 matching over 14 bases. V lost 5 bases to trimming and J lost 7 bases; unmatched junction nucleotides: 10. The CDR3 totals 16 residues. Looked up from germline, CDR1 is DFQATT and CDR2 is SNEGSKA (reference sequence).